This TCR beta chain was recovered during a study of PD-L1 blockade in urothelial cancer. Overall study findings and caveats: Patients who had durable benefit saw their tumor-associated blood clones expand more at 3 weeks.

The investigators introduced synthetic TCR analog templates into each PCR as spikes. Produced via immunoSEQ multiplex PCR; TCRdb's table is partial and in-frame only. The table lists about 19,000 clones, over 80% of them singletons. With respect to this clone: Its cognate antigen is unknown.

Germline V gene sequence: CDR1 MGHDK, CDR2 SYGVNS. V lost 6 bases, J lost 4 bases, and 13 bases stayed unmatched. The length of the CDR3 is 17 residues. Time point meaning: peripheral blood 6 weeks after treatment start. This TCR came from a man in his forties or fifties with urothelial cancer. The rearrangement uses TRBV25-1 and TRBJ1-1, with 11 positions matching TRBD1. Material: PBMCs, obtained around atezolizumab (anti-PD-L1) treatment. Here the CDR3 reads CASRNRDRGGWGTEAFF. Written as DNA, the CDR3 is TGTGCCAGCAGGAACCGGGACAGGGGGGGTTGGGGCACTGAAGCTTTCTTT.